Below, 29 T cell receptor beta chains from the same sample are listed, as sequenced in a study of cytomegalovirus exposure and HLA in healthy donors. The PCR ran on 60 Vbeta and 13 Jbeta primers. The repertoire was sequenced with immunoSEQ multiplex PCR; TCRdb's copy has only in-frame clones and lacks some. The sample consists of some 200,000 clones, more than 85% of them appearing once. Source material: PBMCs. These receptors were taken from a young woman in good health and CMV-seronegative.

The rearrangement joins TRBV20-1 to TRBJ1-1, with TRBD1 as a possible D gene (6 bases). The CDR3 has 11 amino acids. The germline CDR1 and CDR2 sequences are DFQATT and SNEGSKA (reference sequence). The CDR3 region is CITTGFTEAFF. CDR3 in DNA: TGCATAACAACAGGGTTCACTGAAGCTTTCTTT.

J is TRBJ1-6 and V is TRBV19, with D possibly TRBD1 on 6 matching bases. The V end lost 5 bases, the J end lost 6 bases, and 17 bases lay between the germline ends. The CDR3 consists of 16 residues. Germline-derived CDR1 and CDR2 are LNHDA and SQIVND (reference sequence). The CDR3: CASSVKDSFGNSPLHF. The CDR3 bases are TGTGCCAGTAGTGTCAAGGACAGCTTTGGTAATTCACCCCTCCACTTT.

The CDR3 sequence is CASSLAATDYGYTF. CDR3 DNA: TGTGCCAGCAGCTTAGCGGCGACAGACTATGGCTACACCTTC. The J gene is TRBJ1-2, the V gene TRBV7-9; D possibly corresponds to TRBD1 (5 bases). This CDR3 has 14 amino acids. Trimming took 0 bases from V and 3 from J, leaving 8 bases between them. The germline gives CDR1 SEHNR, CDR2 FQNEAQ (reference sequence).

The V call is TRBV9, the J call TRBJ2-3; 11 bases map to TRBD2. The CDR3 runs 18 residues. The V and J ends lost 2 bases and 0 bases, in that order; junction bases with no gene match: 8. The V gene's germline CDR1 is SGDLS and CDR2 YYNGEE. The CDR3 here is CASSVSGGAGWSTDTQYF. As DNA, the CDR3 is TGTGCCAGCAGCGTTAGCGGGGGGGCCGGGTGGAGCACAGATACGCAGTATTTT.

This clone occurred once. The chain joins TRBV5-1 to TRBJ1-2; 7 bases match TRBD1. The CDR3 consists of 13 residues. CDR1 is SGHRS, CDR2 YFSETQ, per germline. The V gene end was trimmed by 4 bases and the J gene end by 7 bases; junction bases not matched to a gene: 7. The CDR3 DNA sequence: TGCGCCAGCAGCGGAACAGGGGTAGGTGGCTACACCTTC. Translated, it gives CASSGTGVGGYTF. The variable domain in full, with the rest retrieved from reference TRBV5-1 and TRBJ1-2, is KAGVTQTPRYLIKTRGQQVTLSCSPISGHRSVSWYQQTPGQGLQFLFEYFSETQRNKGNFPGRFSGRQFSNSRSEMNVSTLELGDSALYLCASSGTGVGGYTFGSGTRLTVV.

This clone was observed a single time. The rearrangement uses TRBV27 and TRBJ2-6; D is ambiguous. CDR1 and CDR2 from the germline V gene are MNHEY and SMNVEV (reference sequence). The CDR3 has 15 residues. Trimming took 6 bases from V and 6 from J, leaving 15 bases between them. The DNA of the CDR3 is TGTGCCAGCAGAATTACGTATAGTCTGGCCAACGTCCTGACTTTC. Its translation: CASRITYSLANVLTF.

The gene calls are TRBV4-1 and TRBJ2-7, with 10 positions matching TRBD2. Losses at the gene ends were 2 bases for V and 6 bases for J; bases not matched to a gene: 10. Germline V gene sequence: CDR1 MGHRA, CDR2 YSYEKL. This CDR3 is 16 amino acids long. DNA for the CDR3: TGCGCCAGCAGCCAATCCAGTCTAGCGGGGGCGCCCGAGCAGTACTTC. This codes for CASSQSSLAGAPEQYF.

The chain recombines TRBV7-5 with TRBJ2-7; the D segment call TRBD1 is taken from the table without a DNA check. TRBV7-5 is tagged as a pseudogene. The CDR3 covers 16 residues. The CDR3 sequence: CVRSLGVRVITHEQYF. The CDR3 DNA follows: TGTGTCAGAAGCTTAGGGGTCAGGGTAATTACCCACGAGCAGTACTTC.

This rearrangement joins TRBV4-2 to TRBJ2-7; D is unresolved. In germline, CDR1 is LGHNA, CDR2 YNFKEQ. The CDR3 length is 16 residues. V was pared by 4 bases and J by 2 bases, with 18 bases between. CDR3 bases: TGTGCCAGCAGCCCCGGCCTACTGGCTAGTACCTACGAGCAGTACTTC. It codes for CASSPGLLASTYEQYF.

The chain is built from TRBV9 and TRBJ1-1; 8 nucleotides line up with TRBD1. CDR1 and CDR2 (germline): SGDLS, YYNGEE. V lost 4 bases and J lost 3; bases outside the gene matches: 8. The CDR3 is 15 residues long. This CDR3 is CASSPRTGSYTEAFF. The CDR3 region has the DNA TGTGCCAGCAGCCCGCGGACAGGGTCCTACACTGAAGCTTTCTTT. Full variable domain (missing parts from reference TRBV9 and TRBJ1-1): DSGVTQTPKHLITATGQRVTLRCSPRSGDLSVYWYQQSLDQGLQFLIQYYNGEERAKGNILERFSAQQFPDLHSELNLSSLELGDSALYFCASSPRTGSYTEAFFGQGTRLTVV.

V is TRBV11-2 and J is TRBJ1-6; no clear D gene. V lost 1 base and J 14 bases, leaving 12 bases between the germline ends. Per the germline V gene, CDR1 is SGHAT and CDR2 is FQNNGV. This CDR3 has 13 amino acids. This CDR3 reads CASSLGETLSLHF. In DNA form, the CDR3 reads TGTGCCAGCAGCTTAGGGGAGACGTTGTCCCTCCACTTT.

This chain joins TRBV19 and TRBJ1-1, with 7 nucleotides matching TRBD1. Germline values: CDR1 LNHDA, CDR2 SQIVND (reference sequence). V lost 10 bases, J lost 4 bases, and 12 bases stayed unmatched. CDR3 length equals 14 residues. The CDR3 loop is CATNSWAGGTEAFF. CDR3 coding DNA: TGTGCCACCAACTCTTGGGCAGGGGGCACTGAAGCTTTCTTT.

Only a few counts were recorded for this clone. The chain employs TRBV6-6 and TRBJ2-3, with 8 bases lining up with TRBD2. The CDR3 sequence is 15 residues long. J lost 1 base, V lost 8 bases, and 8 bases had no gene match. The germline gives CDR1 MNHNY, CDR2 SVGAGI (reference sequence). CDR3 amino acids: CASGQLAAGTDTQYF. The DNA for the CDR3 is TGTGCCAGCGGCCAACTAGCGGCGGGCACAGATACGCAGTATTTT.

J is TRBJ2-6 and V is TRBV9; possible D gene TRBD1, 6 bases. Trimming removed 4 bases from V and 0 bases from J, with 8 bases in between. CDR3 size: 15 residues. Germline CDR1 and CDR2: SGDLS and YYNGEE. DNA of the CDR3: TGTGCCAGCAGCCCGACAGGCTCTGGGGCCAACGTCCTGACTTTC. This codes for CASSPTGSGANVLTF.

This chain links TRBV9 with TRBJ2-5; D remains ambiguous. V lost 3 bases to trimming and J lost 4 bases, with 7 bases between them. Germline CDR1 SGDLS, CDR2 YYNGEE. This CDR3 has 12 residues. Here the CDR3 DNA reads TGTGCCAGCAGCGACCGCGGAGAGACCCAGTACTTC. Amino acid sequence: CASSDRGETQYF.

V gene TRBV7-2 combines with J gene TRBJ1-1, with D perhaps TRBD1 (6 bases). Germline CDR1 and CDR2: SGHTA and FQGNSA. CDR3 size: 18 residues. Trimming cost V 4 bases and J 4 bases, with 25 bases left between them. Here the CDR3 reads CASSYPSGSGSGATEAFF. As DNA, the CDR3 is TGTGCCAGCAGCTACCCCTCAGGGTCAGGATCAGGGGCCACTGAAGCTTTCTTT.

The genes are TRBV4-3 and TRBJ1-2; D remains unclear. The CDR3 loop spans 12 amino acids. The V end was cut by 0 bases, the J end by 4 bases, with 3 bases between. Germline lookup yields CDR1 LGHNA and CDR2 YSLEER. CDR3 coding DNA: TGCGCCAGCAGCCAAGACAGCTATGGCTACACCTTC. Its translation is CASSQDSYGYTF.

The chain carries TRBV27 and TRBJ1-5, with TRBD1 matching 7 bases. This CDR3 region has 13 residues. The V gene end was trimmed by 5 bases and the J gene end by 7 bases; junction bases not matched to a gene: 5. Germline CDR1 and CDR2: MNHEY and SMNVEV (reference sequence). CDR3 region: CASSRNRGQPQHF. As DNA, the CDR3 is TGTGCCAGCAGTAGAAACAGGGGACAGCCCCAGCATTTT.

CDR3 coding DNA: TGCAGCGTTGCTGGACTAGCGGGAACTATTCATGAGCAGTTCTTC. Translation gives CSVAGLAGTIHEQFF. The rearrangement links TRBV29-1 to TRBJ2-1, with 12 bases identical to TRBD2. V trimming: 4 bases; J trimming: 8 bases; junction bases outside the gene matches: 9. The CDR3 has 15 residues. Per germline, CDR1 SQVTM and CDR2 ANQGSEA.

This chain joins TRBV9 and TRBJ1-1, with a tentative D call TRBD1 (5 bases). The V gene's germline CDR1 is SGDLS and CDR2 YYNGEE. Between the trimmed V and J ends, which lost 0 bases and 4 bases, there was a span of 10 bases. The CDR3 covers 14 residues. CDR3 loop: CASSVGGSGTEAFF. The CDR3 nucleotides are TGTGCCAGCAGCGTAGGGGGCTCGGGCACTGAAGCTTTCTTT.

The genes are TRBV7-2 and TRBJ2-7; possibly TRBD1 for D (7 bases). Between the trimmed V and J ends, which lost 5 bases and 5 bases, there was a span of 25 bases. Germline CDR1 is SGHTA and CDR2 is FQGNSA. The CDR3 totals 17 residues. The CDR3 coding sequence is TGTGCCAGCAGCGCGGAGGGGGCAGGCTCCGAGCTCCACGAGCAGTACTTC. Its protein product is CASSAEGAGSELHEQYF.

The chain has TRBV5-1 and TRBJ2-7; D is possibly TRBD1 (6 bases). V lost 0 bases to trimming and J lost 4 bases, with 17 bases between them. Germline-derived CDR1 and CDR2 are SGHRS and YFSETQ. CDR3 size: 16 residues. Here the CDR3 DNA reads TGCGCCAGCAGCTTGGTGATGGCAGGGGCTTTTTACGAGCAGTACTTC. Translating it yields CASSLVMAGAFYEQYF.

V gene TRBV5-5 combines with J gene TRBJ1-6; the D gene is possibly TRBD1 (5 bases). Germline V CDR1 and CDR2: SGHKS, YYEKEE (reference sequence). The CDR3 is made up of 14 amino acids. V shed 0 bases and J shed 8 bases, with 9 bases lying between them. CDR3 nucleotide sequence: TGTGCCAGCAGCTTGGACAGGCCGGATTCACCCCTCCACTTT. As protein: CASSLDRPDSPLHF.

The V gene is TRBV11-3, the J gene TRBJ1-3; no clear D gene. CDR3 size: 16 residues. Trimming shortened V by 4 bases and J by 4 bases, and 17 bases separated the two germline ends. Germline CDR1 and CDR2: SGHNT and YENEEA. The CDR3 DNA sequence: TGTGCCAGCAGCTCCCCTTGGAGAGGGCCCGGAAACACCATATATTTT. Translating gives CASSSPWRGPGNTIYF.

The V and J genes are TRBV5-4 and TRBJ1-2; tentative D call: TRBD1 (5 bases). CDR3 length equals 13 residues. CDR1 is SGHNT and CDR2 is YYREEE in the germline V gene (reference sequence). Trimming took 2 bases from V and 10 from J, leaving 15 bases between them. The CDR3 loop is CASSLAGRGDYTF. The CDR3 DNA sequence: TGTGCCAGCAGCTTAGCAGGGCGGGGAGACTACACCTTC.

This rearrangement joins TRBV5-1 to TRBJ2-7; TRBD2 agrees at 13 bases. This CDR3 spans 15 amino acids. The germline V gene has CDR1 SGHRS and CDR2 YFSETQ. Losses at the gene ends were 4 bases for V and 4 bases for J; bases not matched to a gene: 5. CDR3 DNA sequence: TGCGCCAGCAGCCGGGGGACTAGCGGGGATTACGAGCAGTACTTC. Translating it yields CASSRGTSGDYEQYF.

The chain recombines TRBV7-3 with TRBJ1-1; 9 bases line up with TRBD1. Germline CDR1 SGHTA, CDR2 FQGTGA. This CDR3 has 15 amino acids. V trimming: 5 bases; J trimming: 6 bases; junction bases outside the gene matches: 10. CDR3 in amino acids: CASSAHTGGKAEAFF. The CDR3 bases are TGTGCCAGCAGCGCCCATACAGGGGGCAAGGCTGAAGCTTTCTTT.

This rearrangement joins TRBV5-1 to TRBJ2-5, with 12 nucleotides matching TRBD2. The CDR3 consists of 17 residues. Germline V lookup: CDR1 SGHRS, CDR2 YFSETQ. Trimming at V came to 2 bases and at J to 5 bases, leaving 10 bases not matched to a gene. The CDR3, as DNA: TGCGCCAGCAGCTTCTCTAGCGGGGGGGCCCTCCGGGAGACCCAGTACTTC. Residues: CASSFSSGGALRETQYF.

The chain combines TRBV6-5 with TRBJ1-3; perhaps TRBD1 as D (6 bases). Trimming cost V 10 bases and J 2 bases, with 12 bases left between them. CDR1 is MNHEY, CDR2 SVGAGI, per germline. The CDR3 is 13 amino acids. The CDR3 bases are TGTGCCACCCGGTACAGGGCTGGAAACACCATATATTTT. Encoded protein: CATRYRAGNTIYF.